This section outlines one TCR beta chain sequence together with its context. This sample is part of a study of blood T cell repertoires in COVID-19. Study context: Material from acute and convalescent COVID-19 was sourced from the United States, Italy and Spain. PBMCs, B-cell-depleted T cells, or T cells provided the cDNA or gDNA that made up the material.

Study processing details: Estimation of nucleated cell counts was performed using reference gene primer amplification. The table came from immunoSEQ multiplex PCR; TCRdb's copy has only in-frame clones and leaves some out. V and J calls and clone size come straight from that table; D and trimming were deduced from the DNA. The sample holds some 150,000 clones, about 80% seen once. Germline trimming cut 4 bases from V and 2 bases from J; bases unmatched to any gene: 9. CDR1 is LGHNA and CDR2 is YSLEER in the germline V gene. The CDR3 extends over 16 amino acids. Input material: peripheral blood. The V call is TRBV4-3, the J call TRBJ2-5; 8 nucleotides agree with TRBD1. The source of this sequence is a man aged 60 to 75 with acute or convalescent COVID-19. CDR3 residues: CASSRGENRGQETQYF. CDR3 nucleotide sequence: TGCGCCAGCAGCCGCGGGGAGAACAGGGGGCAAGAGACCCAGTACTTC.